Each of the 15 T cell receptor beta chains below was sequenced from the same sample in a study of radiation and T cells in renal cell carcinoma. Measured with immunoSEQ multiplex PCR; TCRdb has only the in-frame clones, and not every one. Among about 16,000 clones listed, 45% to 65% were seen once. Noted treatment: treatment-naive control, cytoreductive nephrectomy. The specimen comprised tumor tissue, sampled from a patient whose treatment was nephrectomy without radiotherapy. Receptors were obtained from a man between 35 and 55 years old with renal cell carcinoma.

This clone is medium-sized. This chain uses TRBV14 with TRBJ2-7; no reliable D call. Germline V CDR1 and CDR2: SGHDN, FVKESK. The CDR3 is made up of 14 amino acids. Trimming took 2 bases from V and 3 from J, leaving 11 bases between them. The CDR3 nucleotides are TGTGCCAGCAGCCAACCAGTGGGTAACTACGAGCAGTACTTC. This sequence encodes CASSQPVGNYEQYF.

V usage is TRBV5-1 and J usage is TRBJ2-6, with D unresolved. Per germline, CDR1 SGHRS and CDR2 YFSETQ. The CDR3 runs to 16 residues. Trimming took off 2 bases at V and 0 bases at J, with 9 bases between the two ends. In DNA form, the CDR3 reads TGCGCCAGCAGCTTAGCGCCCAGCTCTGGGGCCAACGTCCTGACTTTC. Protein: CASSLAPSSGANVLTF. Full variable domain (rest looked up from reference TRBV5-1 and TRBJ2-6): KAGVTQTPRYLIKTRGQQVTLSCSPISGHRSVSWYQQTPGQGLQFLFEYFSETQRNKGNFPGRFSGRQFSNSRSEMNVSTLELGDSALYLCASSLAPSSGANVLTFGAGSRLTVL.

This clone has just a few counts. The rearrangement uses TRBV27 and TRBJ2-7; the D gene is possibly TRBD2 (5 bases). Germline values: CDR1 MNHEY, CDR2 SMNVEV (reference sequence). CDR3 length equals 16 residues. Trimming took 1 base from V and 3 from J, leaving 16 bases between them. The chain's CDR3 is CASSLFGEGGLYEQYF. The CDR3, as DNA: TGTGCCAGCAGTTTATTCGGGGAAGGTGGCCTCTACGAGCAGTACTTC.

The chain employs TRBV18 and TRBJ1-1, with 7 bases identical to TRBD1. From germline, CDR1 is KGHSH and CDR2 LQKENI. This CDR3 is 15 amino acids long. V shed 4 bases, J shed 6 bases, and the junction held 11 bases outside the gene matches. CDR3 coding DNA: TGTGCCAGCTCACTTTCTCTACAGGGGTGGGCTGAAGCTTTCTTT. This encodes CASSLSLQGWAEAFF.

The table lists this clone with a few counts. The CDR3 nucleotides are TGCGCCAGCAGCCTAGGGGGAAACACCGGGGAGCTGTTTTTT. Translation: CASSLGGNTGELFF. The chain combines TRBV4-1 with TRBJ2-2; tentatively, D is TRBD1 (6 bases). The CDR3 is 14 residues long. With 4 bases removed from V and 2 bases from J, the gap between germline ends came to 8 bases. Germline V gene data show CDR1 as MGHRA and CDR2 as YSYEKL.

A note on this clone: At one of its ends the junction is not consistent with the germline gene, which may arise from a read error. The rearrangement links TRBV6-5 to TRBJ2-7; 9 nucleotides align to TRBD1. The CDR3 length is 14 residues. Looked up from germline, CDR1 is MNHEY and CDR2 is SVGAGI. The chain's CDR3 is CASSSTGGPYGQYF. For the CDR3, the DNA is TGTGCCAGCAGTTCAACAGGGGGCCCCTACGGGCAGTACTTC.

The rearrangement uses TRBV30 and TRBJ1-2, with 8 bases aligning to TRBD1. This CDR3 comprises 14 residues. V was pared by 3 bases and J by 1 base, with 4 bases of the junction left unmatched. Germline assignment: CDR1 GTSNPN and CDR2 SVGIG (reference sequence). Here the CDR3 reads CAWSDRGRNYGYTF. In DNA form, the CDR3 reads TGTGCCTGGAGCGACAGGGGTCGTAACTATGGCTACACCTTC.

The chain couples TRBV9 to TRBJ2-7; the D is unclear. CDR1 is SGDLS, CDR2 YYNGEE, per germline. This CDR3 is built from 14 residues. V shed 1 base and J shed 0 bases, with 8 bases lying between them. CDR3 bases: TGTGCCAGCAGCGTATTCGAAAGCTCCTACGAGCAGTACTTC. Its translation is CASSVFESSYEQYF.

The chain joins TRBV29-1 to TRBJ1-1, with D perhaps matching TRBD1 (5 bases). Trimming pared 7 bases from V and 4 bases from J, leaving 13 bases between. The CDR3 loop spans 12 amino acids. The germline CDR1 and CDR2 sequences are SQVTM and ANQGSEA. The CDR3 nucleotides read TGCAGCGCTCCCCGGCAGGGCACTGAAGCTTTCTTT. It is translated as CSAPRQGTEAFF.

The chain carries TRBV14 and TRBJ1-1; D uncertain. Trimming took 1 base from V and 4 from J, leaving 7 bases between them. Germline V gives CDR1 SGHDN, CDR2 FVKESK. The CDR3 is made up of 13 amino acids. The CDR3 region has the DNA TGTGCCAGCAGCCAAGGGATAACCACTGAAGCTTTCTTT. Encoded protein: CASSQGITTEAFF.

The chain has TRBV7-2 and TRBJ2-5, with 11 bases matching TRBD2. The CDR3 is made up of 13 amino acids. CDR1 and CDR2 from the germline V gene are SGHTA and FQGNSA. V was pared by 6 bases and J by 7 bases, with 4 bases of the junction left unmatched. The CDR3 loop is CASRSLAGGTQYF. CDR3 coding DNA: TGTGCCAGCAGGTCTCTAGCGGGGGGGACCCAGTACTTC.

This clone was recorded a few times. The chain couples TRBV10-3 to TRBJ1-1; 8 bases align to TRBD1. The length of the CDR3 is 15 residues. Per germline, CDR1 ENHRY and CDR2 SYGVKD. V dropped 3 bases and J dropped 5; count of bases not matched to a gene: 8. This chain's CDR3 is CAISDPGQGVTEAFF. CDR3 nucleotide sequence: TGTGCCATCAGTGACCCTGGACAGGGTGTTACTGAAGCTTTCTTT.

This clone appeared a few times. Since a far larger clone is one base different, this is likely a read error. J is TRBJ1-6 and V is TRBV4-2, with 7 bases lining up with TRBD1. CDR3 size: 15 residues. Germline values: CDR1 LGHNA, CDR2 YNFKEQ. J lost 9 bases, V lost 0 bases, and 5 bases had no gene match. In DNA, the CDR3 is TGTGCCAGCAGCCAAGAAGGCAGGGGGGCTTCACCCCTCCACTTT. This sequence encodes CASSQEGRGASPLHF.

The chain employs TRBV27 and TRBJ1-2; D is unresolved. This CDR3 has 13 amino acids. Germline V CDR1 and CDR2: MNHEY, SMNVEV (reference sequence). With 3 bases removed from V and 3 bases from J, the gap between germline ends came to 8 bases. The CDR3 nucleotides read TGTGCCAGCAGTTTTAACTCATACTATGGCTACACCTTC. Translated, it gives CASSFNSYYGYTF.

V gene TRBV19 combines with J gene TRBJ1-5, with a weak D call TRBD1 (5 bases). Trimming removed 5 bases from V and 4 bases from J, with 9 bases in between. CDR1 is LNHDA and CDR2 is SQIVND in the germline V gene (reference sequence). This CDR3 is built from 13 residues. The CDR3 DNA reads as TGTGCCAGTAGTGGGGACGGAAATCAGCCCCAGCATTTT. Translating it yields CASSGDGNQPQHF.